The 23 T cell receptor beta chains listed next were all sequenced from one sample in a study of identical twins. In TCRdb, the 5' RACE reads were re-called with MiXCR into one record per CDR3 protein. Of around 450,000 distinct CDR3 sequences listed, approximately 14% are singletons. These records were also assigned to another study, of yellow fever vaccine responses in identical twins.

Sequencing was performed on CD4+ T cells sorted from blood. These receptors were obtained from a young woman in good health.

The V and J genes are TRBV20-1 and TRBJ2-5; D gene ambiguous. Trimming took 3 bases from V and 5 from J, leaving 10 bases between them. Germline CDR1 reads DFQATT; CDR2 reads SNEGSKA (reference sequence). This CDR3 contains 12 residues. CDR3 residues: CSARAIYETQYF. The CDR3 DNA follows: TGCAGTGCTAGGGCCATCTATGAGACCCAGTACTTC.

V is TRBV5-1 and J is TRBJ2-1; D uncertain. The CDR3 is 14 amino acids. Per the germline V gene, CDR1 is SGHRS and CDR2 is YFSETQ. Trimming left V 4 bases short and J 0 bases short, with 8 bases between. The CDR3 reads CASSPPRSYNEQFF. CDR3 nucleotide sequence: TGCGCCAGCAGCCCGCCCCGCTCCTACAATGAGCAGTTCTTC.

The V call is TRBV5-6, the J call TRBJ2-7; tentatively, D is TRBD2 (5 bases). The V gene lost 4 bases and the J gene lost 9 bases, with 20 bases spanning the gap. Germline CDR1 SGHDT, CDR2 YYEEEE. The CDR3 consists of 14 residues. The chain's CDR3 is CASSRLSPPAGQYF. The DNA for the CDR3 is TGTGCCAGCAGCCGATTGAGCCCGCCGGCGGGGCAGTACTTC. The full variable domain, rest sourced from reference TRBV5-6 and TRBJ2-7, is DAGVTQSPTHLIKTRGQQVTLRCSPKSGHDTVSWYQQALGQGPQFIFQYYEEEERQRGNFPDRFSGHQFPNYSSELNVNALLLGDSALYLCASSRLSPPAGQYFGPGTRLTVT.

The CDR3 loop reads CVTTRGSSGANVLTF. The CDR3 nucleotides are TGTGTTACGACGCGTGGTTCCTCTGGGGCCAACGTCCTGACTTTC. The V call is TRBV6-1, the J call TRBJ2-6; D unclear. The CDR3 loop spans 15 amino acids. Per the germline V gene, CDR1 is MNHNS and CDR2 is SASEGT.

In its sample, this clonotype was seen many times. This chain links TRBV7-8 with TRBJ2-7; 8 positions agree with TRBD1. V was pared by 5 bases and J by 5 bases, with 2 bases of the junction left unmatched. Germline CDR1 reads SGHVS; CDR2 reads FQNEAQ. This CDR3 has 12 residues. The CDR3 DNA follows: TGTGCCAGCAGCCAGACAGGGGACGAGCAGTACTTC. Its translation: CASSQTGDEQYF.

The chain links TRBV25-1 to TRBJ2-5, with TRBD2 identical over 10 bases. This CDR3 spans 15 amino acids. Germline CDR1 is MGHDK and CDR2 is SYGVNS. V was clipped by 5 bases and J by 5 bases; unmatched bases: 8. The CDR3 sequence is CASSSLAGVEETQYF. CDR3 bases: TGTGCCAGCAGTTCTCTAGCGGGAGTCGAGGAGACCCAGTACTTC.

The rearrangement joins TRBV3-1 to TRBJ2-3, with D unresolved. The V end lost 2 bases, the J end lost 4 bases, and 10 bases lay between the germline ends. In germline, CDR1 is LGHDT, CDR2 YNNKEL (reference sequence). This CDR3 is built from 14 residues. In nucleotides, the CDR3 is TGTGCCAGCAGCCAATCCGGTCGTCCAGATACGCAGTATTTT. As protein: CASSQSGRPDTQYF.

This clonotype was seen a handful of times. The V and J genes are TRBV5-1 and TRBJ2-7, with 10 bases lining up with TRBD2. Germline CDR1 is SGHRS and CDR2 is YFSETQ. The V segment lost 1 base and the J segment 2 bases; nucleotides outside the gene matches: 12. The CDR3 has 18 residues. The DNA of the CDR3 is TGCGCCAGCAGCTTGAAATGGACTAGCGGCGGACAGACCTACGAGCAGTACTTC. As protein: CASSLKWTSGGQTYEQYF.

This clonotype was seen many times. The CDR3 sequence: CSARPGHNTGELFF. The CDR3 coding sequence is TGCAGTGCTAGACCCGGACATAACACCGGGGAGCTGTTTTTT. V is TRBV20-1 and J is TRBJ2-2; D may be TRBD1 (5 bases). Germline V gives CDR1 DFQATT, CDR2 SNEGSKA (reference sequence). The CDR3 runs to 14 residues. V was cut by 2 bases and J by 2 bases, with 9 bases left in between.

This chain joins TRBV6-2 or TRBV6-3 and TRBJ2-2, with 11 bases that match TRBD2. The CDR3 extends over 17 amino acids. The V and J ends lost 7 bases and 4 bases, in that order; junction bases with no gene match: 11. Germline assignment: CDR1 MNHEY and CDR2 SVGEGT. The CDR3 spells CASILAGGPTATGELFF. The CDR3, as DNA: TGTGCCAGCATTCTAGCGGGGGGCCCGACGGCCACCGGGGAGCTGTTTTTT.

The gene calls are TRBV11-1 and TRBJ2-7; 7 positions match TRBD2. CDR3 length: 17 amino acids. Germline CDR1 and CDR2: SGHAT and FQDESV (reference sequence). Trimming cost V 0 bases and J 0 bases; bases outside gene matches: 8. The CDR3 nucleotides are TGTGCCAGCAGCTTAGCCCCAGGCGGGAGAAACTCCTACGAGCAGTACTTC. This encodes CASSLAPGGRNSYEQYF.

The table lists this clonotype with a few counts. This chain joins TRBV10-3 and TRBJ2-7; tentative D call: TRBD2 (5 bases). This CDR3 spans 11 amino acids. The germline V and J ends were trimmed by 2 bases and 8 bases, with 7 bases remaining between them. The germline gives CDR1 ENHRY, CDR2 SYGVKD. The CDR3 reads CAISELAQQYF. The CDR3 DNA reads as TGTGCCATCAGTGAGCTAGCCCAGCAGTACTTC.

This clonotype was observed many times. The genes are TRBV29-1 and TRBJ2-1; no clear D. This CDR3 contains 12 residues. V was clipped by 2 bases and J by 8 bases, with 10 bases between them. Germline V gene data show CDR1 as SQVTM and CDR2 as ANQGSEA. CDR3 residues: CSVETNSDEQFF. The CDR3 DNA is TGCAGCGTTGAAACAAACTCTGATGAGCAGTTCTTC.

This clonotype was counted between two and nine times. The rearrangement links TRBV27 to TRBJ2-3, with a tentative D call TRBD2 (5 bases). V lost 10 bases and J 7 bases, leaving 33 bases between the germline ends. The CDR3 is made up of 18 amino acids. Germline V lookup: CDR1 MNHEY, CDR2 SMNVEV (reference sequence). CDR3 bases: TGTGCCACCGCGCCGAGACTTAAACTAGTGGGAATGAGGAATACGCAGTATTTT. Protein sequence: CATAPRLKLVGMRNTQYF.

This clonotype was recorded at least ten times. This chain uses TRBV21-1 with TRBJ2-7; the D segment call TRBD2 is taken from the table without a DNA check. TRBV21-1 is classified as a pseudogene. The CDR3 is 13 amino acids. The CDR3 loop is CASSKGTNYEQYF. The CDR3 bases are TGTGCCAGCAGCAAAGGGACTAACTACGAGCAGTACTTC.

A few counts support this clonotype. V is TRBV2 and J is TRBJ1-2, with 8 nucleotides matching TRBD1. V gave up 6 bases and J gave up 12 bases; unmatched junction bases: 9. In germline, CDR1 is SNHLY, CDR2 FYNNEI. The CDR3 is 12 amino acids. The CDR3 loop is CASRPDRVDDTF. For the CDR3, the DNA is TGTGCCAGCAGGCCGGACAGGGTTGACGACACCTTC.

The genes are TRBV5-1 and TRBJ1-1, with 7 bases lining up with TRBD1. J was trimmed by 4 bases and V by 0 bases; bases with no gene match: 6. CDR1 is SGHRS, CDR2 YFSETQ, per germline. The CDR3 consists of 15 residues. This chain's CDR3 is CASSLETGSGTEAFF. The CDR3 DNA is TGCGCCAGCAGCTTGGAGACAGGGTCCGGCACTGAAGCTTTCTTT.

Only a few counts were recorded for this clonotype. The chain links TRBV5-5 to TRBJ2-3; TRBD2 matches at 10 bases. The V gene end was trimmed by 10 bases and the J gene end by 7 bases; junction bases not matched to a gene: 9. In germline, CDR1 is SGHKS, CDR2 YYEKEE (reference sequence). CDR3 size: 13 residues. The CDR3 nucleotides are TGTGCCGGGGGAGCGGGGGGGCTGAATACGCAGTATTTT. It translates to CAGGAGGLNTQYF. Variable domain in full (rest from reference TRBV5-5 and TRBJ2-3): DAGVTQSPTHLIKTRGQQVTLRCSPISGHKSVSWYQQVLGQGPQFIFQYYEKEERGRGNFPDRFSARQFPNYSSELNVNALLLGDSALYLCAGGAGGLNTQYFGPGTRLTVL.

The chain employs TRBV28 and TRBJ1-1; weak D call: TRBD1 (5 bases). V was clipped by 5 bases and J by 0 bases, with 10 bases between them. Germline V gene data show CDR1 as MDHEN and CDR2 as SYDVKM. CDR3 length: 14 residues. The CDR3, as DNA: TGTGCCAGCAGTCCTGGGGCGCTGAACACTGAAGCTTTCTTT. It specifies CASSPGALNTEAFF.

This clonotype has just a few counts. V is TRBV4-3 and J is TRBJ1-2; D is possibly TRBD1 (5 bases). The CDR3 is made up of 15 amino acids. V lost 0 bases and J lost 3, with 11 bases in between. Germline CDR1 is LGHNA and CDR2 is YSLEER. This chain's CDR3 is CASSQDRAQDYGYTF. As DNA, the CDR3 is TGCGCCAGCAGCCAAGATAGAGCACAGGACTATGGCTACACCTTC.

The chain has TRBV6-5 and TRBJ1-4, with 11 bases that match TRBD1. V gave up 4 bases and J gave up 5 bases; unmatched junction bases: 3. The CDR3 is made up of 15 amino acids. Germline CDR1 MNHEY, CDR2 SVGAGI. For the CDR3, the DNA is TGTGCCAGCAGTTTAGGGGACAGGGGGAATGAAAAACTGTTTTTT. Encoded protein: CASSLGDRGNEKLFF.

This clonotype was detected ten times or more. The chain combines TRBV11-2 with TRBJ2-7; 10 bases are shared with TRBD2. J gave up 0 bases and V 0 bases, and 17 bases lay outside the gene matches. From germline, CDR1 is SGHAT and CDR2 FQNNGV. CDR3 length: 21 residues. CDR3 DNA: TGTGCCAGCAGCTTAGAAGAGACAAAAGGCACTAGCGGGACGACCTCCTACGAGCAGTACTTC. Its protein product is CASSLEETKGTSGTTSYEQYF. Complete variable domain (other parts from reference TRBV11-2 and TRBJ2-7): EAGVAQSPRYKIIEKRQSVAFWCNPISGHATLYWYQQILGQGPKLLIQFQNNGVVDDSQLPKDRFSAERLKGVDSTLKIQPAKLEDSAVYLCASSLEETKGTSGTTSYEQYFGPGTRLTVT.

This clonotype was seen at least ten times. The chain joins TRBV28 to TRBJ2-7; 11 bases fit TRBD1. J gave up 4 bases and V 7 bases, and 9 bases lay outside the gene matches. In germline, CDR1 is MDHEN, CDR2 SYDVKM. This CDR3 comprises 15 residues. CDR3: CASNTFRDRGYEQYF. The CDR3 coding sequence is TGTGCCAGCAATACTTTCCGGGACAGGGGGTACGAGCAGTACTTC.